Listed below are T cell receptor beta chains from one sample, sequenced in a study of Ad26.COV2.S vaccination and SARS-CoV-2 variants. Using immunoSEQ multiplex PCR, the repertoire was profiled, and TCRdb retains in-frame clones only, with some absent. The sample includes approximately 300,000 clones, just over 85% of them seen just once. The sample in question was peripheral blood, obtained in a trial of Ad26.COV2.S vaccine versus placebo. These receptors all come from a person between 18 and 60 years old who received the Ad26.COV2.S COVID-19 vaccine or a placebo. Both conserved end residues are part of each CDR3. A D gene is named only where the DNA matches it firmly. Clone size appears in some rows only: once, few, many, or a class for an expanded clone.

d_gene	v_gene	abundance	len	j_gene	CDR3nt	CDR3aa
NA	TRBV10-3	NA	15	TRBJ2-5	TGTGCCATCAGTGAAGTTTCGGGGCCCAGGGAGACCCAGTACTTC	CAISEVSGPRETQYF
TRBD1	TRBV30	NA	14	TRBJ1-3	TGTGCCTGGAGTGTACAGGGGGCTGGAAACACCATATATTTT	CAWSVQGAGNTIYF
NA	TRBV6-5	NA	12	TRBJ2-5	TGTGCCAGCGGACGGAGCCAAGAGACCCAGTACTTC	CASGRSQETQYF
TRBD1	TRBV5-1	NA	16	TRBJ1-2	TGCGCCAGCAGCCTGGGGGACAGGACTGGGGACTATGGCTACACCTTC	CASSLGDRTGDYGYTF
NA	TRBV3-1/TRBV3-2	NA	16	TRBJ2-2	TGTGCCAGCAGGGCTTTACAGGGACTTGGGGCCGGGGAGCTGTTTTTT	CASRALQGLGAGELFF
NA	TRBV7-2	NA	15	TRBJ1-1	TGTGCCAGCAGCTCGCCGATAAGGTCGAACACTGAAGCTTTCTTT	CASSSPIRSNTEAFF
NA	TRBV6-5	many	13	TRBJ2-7	TGTGCCAGCCAGGAGGATAGCTCCTACGAGCAGTACTTC	CASQEDSSYEQYF
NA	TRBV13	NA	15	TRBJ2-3	TGTGCCAGCAGCTTAAAGAGCGTCCCCGTCGATACGCAGTATTTT	CASSLKSVPVDTQYF
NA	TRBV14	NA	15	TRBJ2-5	TGTGCCAGCAGCCAAGATCGGGTGGTACAGAGTAGCTTGTACTTC	CASSQDRVVQSSLYF
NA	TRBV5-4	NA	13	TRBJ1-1	TGTGCCAGCATCCTGATGGGGTACACTGAAGCTTTCTTT	CASILMGYTEAFF
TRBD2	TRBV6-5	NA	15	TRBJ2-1	TGTGCCAGCAGAGCCAGACTAGCGGGGGCTAATGAGCAGTTCTTC	CASRARLAGANEQFF
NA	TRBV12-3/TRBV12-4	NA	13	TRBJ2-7	TGTGCCAGCAGTTTTTCTACGGAGGTGGAGCAGTACTTC	CASSFSTEVEQYF
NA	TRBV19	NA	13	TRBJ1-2	TGTGCCAGCCGCCCCCCCGGGATGAGTGGGTACACCTTC	CASRPPGMSGYTF
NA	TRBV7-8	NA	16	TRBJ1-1	TGTGCCAGCAGCCTTAACGGGATTCGTATGAACACTGAAGCTTTCTTT	CASSLNGIRMNTEAFF
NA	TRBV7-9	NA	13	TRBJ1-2	TGTGCCAGCAGCTCTCTGGGATCGTATGGCTACACCTTC	CASSSLGSYGYTF
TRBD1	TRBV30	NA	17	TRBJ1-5	TGTGCCTGGAGTGTGGGGAAGACAGGGGGTAGCAATCAGCCCCAGCATTTT	CAWSVGKTGGSNQPQHF
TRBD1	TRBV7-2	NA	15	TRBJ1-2	TGTGCCAGCAGCTTAGGAGGGACAGGGGCGGATGGCTACACCTTC	CASSLGGTGADGYTF